A single T cell receptor (beta chain) is shown here with its context. The entry originates in a study of T cell responses to AZD1222 COVID-19 vaccine. Germline CDR1 ENHRY, CDR2 SYGVKD. Unmatched junction bases numbered 12, after V lost 2 bases and J lost 9 bases. This CDR3 comprises 17 residues. This table comes from immunoSEQ multiplex PCR, and its TCRdb copy is limited to in-frame clones, with some not included. The data show fewer than 130,000 clones, 87% seen once. The rearrangement uses TRBV10-3 and TRBJ1-6; 8 bases are shared with TRBD1. This sample comprised peripheral blood, obtained on day 0 of AZD1222 vaccination. The TCR was taken from an adult in good health. The chain's CDR3 is CAISERVVTGAGSPLHF. The CDR3 DNA reads as TGTGCCATCAGTGAGCGAGTCGTGACAGGGGCGGGTTCACCCCTCCACTTT.